This TCR beta chain was obtained from a study of OX40 agonist ivuxolimab in advanced cancers. The CDR3 consists of 14 residues. From germline, CDR1 is MDHEN and CDR2 SYDVKM. With V trimmed by 7 bases and J by 4 bases, 7 bases remained unmatched. Study-level points and caveats: Patients with a partial response at 0.1-3.0 mg/kg had among the lowest clonal expansion. Circulating CD4+ and CD8+ T cells showed clonal expansion by week 6 at 0.1 to 3.0 mg/kg.

Concerning this clone: The antigen remains unidentified.

Assay: immunoSEQ multiplex PCR; the TCRdb copy retains only in-frame clones and omits some. The table includes about 52,000 clones, 90% to 95% detected once. The source is an adult with an advanced solid tumor such as melanoma, head and neck, liver or kidney cancer. This sequence joins TRBV28 and TRBJ2-1, with 7 bases fitting TRBD1. Sequencing was performed on CD4+ or CD8+ T cells sorted from blood, taken in a trial of the OX40 agonist ivuxolimab. The CDR3 sequence is CASTVGTVYNEQFF. The DNA for the CDR3 is TGTGCCAGCACTGTCGGGACAGTATACAATGAGCAGTTCTTC.